Presented here are 12 T cell receptor beta chains from one specimen sequenced in a study of OX40 agonist ivuxolimab in advanced cancers. Only in-frame clones appear in the TCRdb table, and some are missing; sequencing was by immunoSEQ multiplex PCR. The sample gives around 66,000 clones, 84% of which show up once; less than 4.5% is in the top ten. Sequenced material: CD4+ or CD8+ T cells sorted from blood, taken in a trial of the OX40 agonist ivuxolimab. Source of these receptors: an adult with an advanced solid tumor such as melanoma, head and neck, liver or kidney cancer.

The chain recombines TRBV2 with TRBJ2-5; the match to TRBD2 covers 12 bases. The CDR3 extends over 12 amino acids. V gave up 9 bases and J gave up 5 bases; unmatched junction bases: 1. Germline CDR1 is SNHLY and CDR2 is FYNNEI. The CDR3 region is CARGTSGETQYF. Here the CDR3 DNA reads TGTGCCAGGGGGACTAGCGGGGAGACCCAGTACTTC.

This clone was recorded once. The V and J genes are TRBV9 and TRBJ1-1, with 7 nucleotides matching TRBD1. CDR3 length equals 15 residues. Germline trimming cut 2 bases from V and 1 base from J; bases unmatched to any gene: 5. CDR1 is SGDLS, CDR2 YYNGEE, per germline. CDR3 nucleotides: TGTGCCAGCAGCGTTGGGACAGACCCGAACACTGAAGCTTTCTTT. This codes for CASSVGTDPNTEAFF. Filled out from reference TRBV9 and TRBJ1-1, the complete variable domain reads DSGVTQTPKHLITATGQRVTLRCSPRSGDLSVYWYQQSLDQGLQFLIQYYNGEERAKGNILERFSAQQFPDLHSELNLSSLELGDSALYFCASSVGTDPNTEAFFGQGTRLTVV.

V is TRBV5-1 and J is TRBJ1-1; 8 bases align to TRBD1. V dropped 5 bases and J dropped 11; count of bases not matched to a gene: 17. The CDR3 is 15 residues long. Germline CDR1 and CDR2: SGHRS and YFSETQ. CDR3 DNA sequence: TGCGCCAGCAGGGATGCGGCCGGGACAGGCCCAAGGGCTTTCTTT. It encodes CASRDAAGTGPRAFF.

The rearrangement links TRBV5-1 to TRBJ2-3; 10 nucleotides match TRBD2. Germline V gene data show CDR1 as SGHRS and CDR2 as YFSETQ. The CDR3 totals 14 residues. V lost 4 bases and J lost 4; bases outside the gene matches: 3. The CDR3 coding sequence is TGCGCCAGCAGCGGGGGGACTAGCGCAGATACGCAGTATTTT. This gives the protein CASSGGTSADTQYF. The full variable domain, with the rest looked up from reference TRBV5-1 and TRBJ2-3, is KAGVTQTPRYLIKTRGQQVTLSCSPISGHRSVSWYQQTPGQGLQFLFEYFSETQRNKGNFPGRFSGRQFSNSRSEMNVSTLELGDSALYLCASSGGTSADTQYFGPGTRLTVL.

Of note for this clone: One junction end disagrees with the germline gene, perhaps due to a read error. The chain couples TRBV5-6 to TRBJ1-1; D gene ambiguous. The germline CDR1 and CDR2 sequences are SGHDT and YYEEEE. This CDR3 is 16 amino acids long. Here the CDR3 DNA reads TGTGCCAGCAGCCCCCTTTGGTCAGCAAAGAACGCTGAAGCTTTCTTT. Translating gives CASSPLWSAKNAEAFF. Filled out from reference TRBV5-6 and TRBJ1-1, the complete variable domain reads DAGVTQSPTHLIKTRGQQVTLRCSPKSGHDTVSWYQQALGQGPQFIFQYYEEEERQRGNFPDRFSGHQFPNYSSELNVNALLLGDSALYLCASSPLWSAKNAEAFFGQGTRLTVV.

This chain connects TRBV4-1 to TRBJ1-3; maybe TRBD1 (5 bases). V was shortened by 3 bases and J by 4 bases, with 16 bases between the two germline ends. The CDR3 has 16 amino acids. The germline gives CDR1 MGHRA, CDR2 YSYEKL. CDR3 sequence reads: CASSQGPSNSGNTIYF. For the CDR3, the DNA is TGCGCCAGCAGCCAGGGGCCTTCAAACTCGGGAAACACCATATATTTT.

J is TRBJ1-5 and V is TRBV28; tentative D call: TRBD1 (5 bases). The V gene's germline CDR1 is MDHEN and CDR2 SYDVKM. The V end was cut by 5 bases, the J end by 6 bases, with 14 bases between. The CDR3 is 14 amino acids. CDR3 loop: CASSLGARTQPQHF. The CDR3 DNA reads TGTGCCAGCAGTCTCGGGGCCAGGACTCAGCCCCAGCATTTT. Full variable domain (rest looked up from reference TRBV28 and TRBJ1-5): DVKVTQSSRYLVKRTGEKVFLECVQDMDHENMFWYRQDPGLGLRLIYFSYDVKMKEKGDIPEGYSVSREKKERFSLILESASTNQTSMYLCASSLGARTQPQHFGDGTRLSIL.

CDR3 DNA: TGTGCCAGCTCACCGCAAAACAGGGGAACCTACGAGCAGTACTTC. Protein: CASSPQNRGTYEQYF. V and J are TRBV18 and TRBJ2-7; 7 nucleotides agree with TRBD1. Germline assignment: CDR1 KGHSH and CDR2 LQKENI. Losses at the gene ends were 3 bases for V and 2 bases for J; bases not matched to a gene: 7. The CDR3 spans 15 residues.

This clone occurred once. J is TRBJ2-7 and V is TRBV4-2, with D possibly TRBD1 on 6 matching bases. The CDR3 has 12 amino acids. The germline V gene encodes CDR1 LGHNA and CDR2 YNFKEQ. Trimming pared 6 bases from V and 5 bases from J, leaving 11 bases between. CDR3 protein: CASRREGDEQYF. CDR3 nucleotides: TGTGCCAGCAGACGAGAGGGGGACGAGCAGTACTTC.

CDR3 DNA sequence: TGTGCCAGTAGTATGCGGTCAGGGATCTACACTGAAGCTTTCTTT. Protein: CASSMRSGIYTEAFF. The V and J genes are TRBV19 and TRBJ1-1, with a weak D call TRBD1 (5 bases). This CDR3 region has 15 residues. CDR1 is LNHDA, CDR2 SQIVND, per germline (reference sequence). Deletions cut 3 bases from V and 3 bases from J, with 14 bases between.

For the CDR3, the DNA is TGTGCCAGCGAATCCGGCGGCACAAGCTCCTATAATTCACCCCTCCACTTT. This encodes CASESGGTSSYNSPLHF. The chain joins TRBV28 to TRBJ1-6; D remains unclear. Trimming stripped 8 bases from V and 0 bases from J, with 17 bases between. Germline CDR1 and CDR2: MDHEN and SYDVKM. This CDR3 is 17 amino acids long.

The genes are TRBV5-6 and TRBJ2-3; 8 nucleotides match TRBD2. This CDR3 has 17 residues. The J segment lost 1 base and the V segment lost 2 bases, leaving 9 bases of the junction unmatched. Germline V gene sequence: CDR1 SGHDT, CDR2 YYEEEE. The CDR3 here is CASSLPGGESRTDTQYF. The CDR3 nucleotides are TGTGCCAGCAGCTTACCGGGGGGGGAATCCCGCACAGATACGCAGTATTTT.